The present TCR beta chain was sequenced within a study of T-cell reconstitution after alpha-beta-depleted transplantation in children (dated by TCRdb to 2016 to 2017). Regarding the research as a whole: T-cell immune reconstitution after TCRalphabeta/CD19-depleted allogeneic hematopoietic cell transplantation in children was quantitatively tracked in the study by means of TCR repertoire profiling.

Library preparation was by PCR. Reads for this sample came from an Illumina HiSeq 2500. TCR libraries were prepared with molecular barcoding, using unique molecular identifiers to normalize TCRbeta repertoire quantification. TCRdb passed the public sequencing reads through fastp at Q25 and MiXCR, retaining productive beta sequences. Every entry covers one CDR3 protein and lists the most common genes and DNA from its rows. The sample table lists over 150,000 distinct CDR3 sequences, more than 12% of them with a count of one. Of the sample, about 13% falls within the top ten clones. As concerns this clonotype: Its specific antigen is unknown. Base-call qualities are not available, and no considerably larger clone is one nucleotide away.

Via the germline V gene, CDR1 is SGHRS and CDR2 YFSETQ. The CDR3 sequence holds 15 residues, the cysteine and phenylalanine included. The DNA shown is the 45-base CDR3, in frame from base 1. V has 6 bases trimmed and J has 5 bases trimmed; junction bases matching no gene number 12. The chain was built from TRBV5-1 and TRBJ2-7, with TRBD2 matching 9 junction bases. The TCR sequence derives from a human donor who donated a stem cell graft to a child with acute lymphoblastic leukemia. The specimen was PBMCs from the stem cell graft donor, collected from the stem cell graft. CDR3 protein: CASNVIAGEVNEQYF. The bases read TGCGCCAGCAACGTTATAGCGGGAGAGGTCAACGAGCAGTACTTC.